Below, 14 T cell receptor beta chains from the same sample are listed, as sequenced in a study of beta chain features in type 1 diabetes. Isolated RNA was reverse transcribed in full, so expressed TCRB transcripts were sequenced. Sequenced by immunoSEQ multiplex PCR; TCRdb stores in-frame clones only, minus some. The profile covers hundreds of thousands of clones, with about 32% appearing a single time and about 0.065% taken by the ten largest. The specimen was naive CD4+ T cells from blood. The receptor set was obtained from a young man in good health.

This clone occurred a few times. The chain links TRBV21-1 to TRBJ2-7; TRBD2, the table's D call, lacks a check against the DNA. TRBV21-1 is a documented pseudogene. The CDR3 runs 16 residues. The chain's CDR3 is CASSKVVREGTYEQYF. Written as DNA, the CDR3 is TGTGCCAGCAGCAAAGTGGTGCGGGAGGGGACCTACGAGCAGTACTTC.

This clone was seen a single time. This rearrangement joins TRBV29-1 to TRBJ2-3; no definite D call. CDR3 length equals 12 residues. Trimming removed 6 bases at V and 1 base at J, with 8 bases between. Germline assignment: CDR1 SQVTM and CDR2 ANQGSEA. The CDR3 protein is CSVPIGTDTQYF. The CDR3 bases are TGCAGCGTCCCCATAGGCACAGATACGCAGTATTTT.

In nucleotides, the CDR3 is TGTGCCAGCAGCTTTGCCGTCGGTGAGCAGTTCTTC. Protein sequence: CASSFAVGEQFF. The chain recombines TRBV7-9 with TRBJ2-1; D remains unclear. V lost 3 bases, J lost 9 bases, and 9 bases lay in between. Germline V CDR1 and CDR2: SEHNR, FQNEAQ (reference sequence). CDR3 length: 12 residues.

The gene calls are TRBV6-6 and TRBJ2-7; 8 positions match TRBD2. V lost 5 bases and J lost 5; bases outside the gene matches: 2. Germline V gene lookup returns CDR1 MNHNY and CDR2 SVGAGI (reference sequence). The CDR3 loop spans 12 amino acids. CDR3 bases: TGTGCCAGCAGTGGTAGCGGGAACGAGCAGTACTTC. Its protein is CASSGSGNEQYF.

V usage is TRBV14 and J usage is TRBJ2-3, with TRBD1 as a possible D gene (5 bases). This CDR3 is 14 amino acids long. From germline, CDR1 is SGHDN and CDR2 FVKESK. Trimming shortened V by 2 bases and J by 3 bases, and 9 bases separated the two germline ends. Here the CDR3 reads CASSQWQGTDTQYF. As DNA, the CDR3 is TGTGCCAGCAGCCAATGGCAGGGAACAGATACGCAGTATTTT.

This clone has more than one count but fewer than ten. V usage is TRBV5-4 and J usage is TRBJ2-5; D is undetermined. V was cut by 0 bases and J by 2 bases, with 5 bases left in between. There are 13 residues in the CDR3. CDR1 and CDR2 from the germline V gene are SGHNT and YYREEE (reference sequence). DNA for the CDR3: TGTGCCAGCAGCTTGGACGGTCAAGAGACCCAGTACTTC. This translates into CASSLDGQETQYF.

The rearrangement uses TRBV15 and TRBJ1-1; no clear D gene. The CDR3 is 14 residues long. The V and J ends lost 1 base and 1 base respectively, with 7 bases between them. Germline assignment: CDR1 LNHNV and CDR2 YYDKDF (reference sequence). As DNA, the CDR3 is TGTGCCACCAGCAGAGTGGGCAAGAACACTGAAGCTTTCTTT. This gives the protein CATSRVGKNTEAFF.

The table lists this clone with a few counts. Within the sample, other DNA sequences also encode this same CDR3. The chain uses TRBV14 and TRBJ2-4; D is possibly TRBD2 (6 bases). This CDR3 comprises 13 residues. V shed 0 bases and J shed 9 bases, with 9 bases lying between them. CDR1 is SGHDN, CDR2 FVKESK, per germline. The CDR3 bases are TGTGCCAGCAGCCAAGATGTGGGGGGCATTCAGTACTTC. This translates into CASSQDVGGIQYF.

This clone was recorded a few times. The chain joins TRBV15 to TRBJ2-7, with 14 bases identical to TRBD2. The ends lost 4 bases at V and 7 bases at J; junction bases unmatched: 6. The germline CDR1 and CDR2 sequences are LNHNV and YYDKDF (reference sequence). The CDR3 covers 15 residues. The CDR3 protein is CATSTGLAGVREQYF. CDR3 DNA: TGTGCCACCAGCACGGGACTAGCGGGAGTCCGGGAGCAGTACTTC.

This clone was picked up a small number of times. The chain carries TRBV29-1 and TRBJ2-3; 7 nucleotides match TRBD2. J was trimmed by 1 base and V by 5 bases; bases with no gene match: 9. The CDR3 runs to 15 residues. Germline V CDR1 and CDR2: SQVTM, ANQGSEA. The CDR3 region is CSVSPSGIGTDTQYF. The CDR3 coding sequence is TGCAGCGTTAGCCCTAGCGGTATCGGCACAGATACGCAGTATTTT.

V gene TRBV29-1 combines with J gene TRBJ1-5; D possibly corresponds to TRBD1 (6 bases). Per germline, CDR1 SQVTM and CDR2 ANQGSEA. The CDR3 totals 14 residues. V was pared by 4 bases and J by 5 bases, with 15 bases between. CDR3 sequence reads: CSVGTGGSHQPQHF. The CDR3 DNA is TGCAGCGTTGGAACGGGGGGCAGCCATCAGCCCCAGCATTTT.

This clone was picked up a small number of times. The sample holds other DNA sequences that translate to the same CDR3. V and J are TRBV30 and TRBJ2-7; TRBD1 matches 7 bases. V gave up 3 bases and J gave up 0 bases; unmatched junction bases: 5. The CDR3 length is 14 residues. Germline CDR1 and CDR2: GTSNPN and SVGIG (reference sequence). DNA for the CDR3: TGTGCCTGGAGATTGACAGGGAACTCCTACGAGCAGTACTTC. Amino acids: CAWRLTGNSYEQYF.

The genes are TRBV6-1 and TRBJ2-1; TRBD2 matches 7 bases. This CDR3 is 14 amino acids long. CDR1 is MNHNS and CDR2 is SASEGT in the germline V gene. Unmatched junction bases numbered 10, after V lost 7 bases and J lost 7 bases. The CDR3 DNA reads TGTGCCAGCACCTGGGAGCGGGGCGAGAATGAGCAGTTCTTC. As protein: CASTWERGENEQFF.

CDR3 nucleotides: TGTGCCAGAGGACCCCAGGAGACCCAGTACTTC. This sequence encodes CARGPQETQYF. This chain connects TRBV7-2 to TRBJ2-5; D is unclear. V lost 9 bases to trimming and J lost 5 bases, with 10 bases between them. CDR1 and CDR2 (germline): SGHTA, FQGNSA. The CDR3 covers 11 residues. The variable domain in full, completed from reference TRBV7-2 and TRBJ2-5, reads GAGVSQSPSNKVTEKGKDVELRCDPISGHTALYWYRQSLGQGLEFLIYFQGNSAPDKSGLPSDRFSAERTGGSVSTLTIQRTQQEDSAVYLCARGPQETQYFGPGTRLLVL.